Shown below are 26 T cell receptor beta chains from a single sample sequenced in a study of cytomegalovirus exposure and HLA in healthy donors. PCR amplification relied on 60 Vbeta primers (plus 13 Jbeta primers). Using immunoSEQ multiplex PCR, the repertoire was profiled, and TCRdb retains in-frame clones only, with some absent. The specimen's table records some 33,000 clones. The sequencing sample was made of PBMCs. These receptors were taken from a female donor in good health and CMV-seronegative.

The genes are TRBV19 and TRBJ2-2; D is possibly TRBD1 (5 bases). The CDR3 runs to 15 residues. Germline assignment: CDR1 LNHDA and CDR2 SQIVND (reference sequence). V shed 3 bases and J shed 3 bases, with 11 bases lying between them. Written as DNA, the CDR3 is TGTGCCAGTAGTATTGGGGCCCACCACACCGGGGAGCTGTTTTTT. The encoded protein is CASSIGAHHTGELFF.

The gene calls are TRBV10-3 and TRBJ1-2; 11 bases fit TRBD1. The ends lost 7 bases at V and 2 bases at J; junction bases unmatched: 9. The CDR3 is 16 residues long. In germline, CDR1 is ENHRY, CDR2 SYGVKD. Here the CDR3 reads CAIKKDRGQANYGYTF. CDR3 nucleotides: TGTGCCATCAAAAAGGACAGGGGGCAAGCGAACTATGGCTACACCTTC.

The chain joins TRBV6-1 to TRBJ2-5; D is ambiguous. Germline assignment: CDR1 MNHNS and CDR2 SASEGT. Trimming pared 1 base from V and 5 bases from J, leaving 11 bases between. CDR3 length: 14 residues. The CDR3 DNA sequence: TGTGCCAGCAGTGAAGATGGGTGGGCGGAGACCCAGTACTTC. Translation gives CASSEDGWAETQYF.

The rearrangement links TRBV5-4 to TRBJ2-3; 7 nucleotides align to TRBD1. The germline V gene encodes CDR1 SGHNT and CDR2 YYREEE (reference sequence). The CDR3 runs 16 residues. Losses at the gene ends were 0 bases for V and 0 bases for J; bases not matched to a gene: 4. CDR3 DNA sequence: TGTGCCAGCAGCTTGGACAGGGGAATTAGCACAGATACGCAGTATTTT. Residues: CASSLDRGISTDTQYF.

The chain couples TRBV30 to TRBJ2-7; 7 bases map to TRBD1. This CDR3 is built from 18 residues. Germline V gene lookup returns CDR1 GTSNPN and CDR2 SVGIG (reference sequence). J gave up 3 bases and V 0 bases, and 17 bases lay outside the gene matches. CDR3 sequence (DNA): TGTGCCTGGAGTGTCCGACTGTCGTCCAGGGGGAGAAACTACGAGCAGTACTTC. Translated: CAWSVRLSSRGRNYEQYF.

This sequence joins TRBV7-2 and TRBJ1-1, with D possibly matching TRBD1 (6 bases). The V gene's germline CDR1 is SGHTA and CDR2 FQGNSA. This CDR3 comprises 14 residues. V was clipped by 5 bases and J by 4 bases, with 14 bases between them. The CDR3 DNA reads as TGTGCCAGCAGCCCGGTCGCGGGGGCCACTGAAGCTTTCTTT. Translating it yields CASSPVAGATEAFF.

The chain joins TRBV28 to TRBJ1-5, with 10 bases lining up with TRBD1. V shed 3 bases, J shed 5 bases, and the junction held 7 bases outside the gene matches. The CDR3 spans 16 residues. The germline gives CDR1 MDHEN, CDR2 SYDVKM. The CDR3 DNA sequence: TGTGCCAGCAGTTTGATGACAGGGGGCGGGGATCAGCCCCAGCATTTT. Translated, it gives CASSLMTGGGDQPQHF.

The chain recombines TRBV6-1 with TRBJ1-6; maybe TRBD1 (6 bases). Germline assignment: CDR1 MNHNS and CDR2 SASEGT. V lost 4 bases to trimming and J lost 9 bases, with 13 bases between them. CDR3 size: 14 residues. CDR3 nucleotide sequence: TGTGCCAGCAGTGCAACAGGGCTAAGTTCACCCCTCCACTTT. It encodes CASSATGLSSPLHF.

The V call is TRBV5-1, the J call TRBJ1-3; D might be TRBD1 (6 bases). With 0 bases removed from V and 0 bases from J, the gap between germline ends came to 10 bases. The germline V gene encodes CDR1 SGHRS and CDR2 YFSETQ. There are 16 residues in the CDR3. The DNA of the CDR3 is TGCGCCAGCAGCTTGGGGGGGCTCTCCTCTGGAAACACCATATATTTT. Translation gives CASSLGGLSSGNTIYF.

The gene calls are TRBV6-1 and TRBJ1-1; possibly TRBD1 for D (5 bases). Germline-derived CDR1 and CDR2 are MNHNS and SASEGT. V shed 2 bases and J shed 11 bases, with 21 bases lying between them. The CDR3 has 15 amino acids. The CDR3 here is CASSEIGRVEESAFF. The CDR3 coding sequence is TGTGCCAGCAGTGAAATTGGCAGGGTTGAAGAGTCGGCTTTCTTT.

The chain combines TRBV7-8 with TRBJ2-7, with TRBD1 matching over 8 bases. The germline V gene has CDR1 SGHVS and CDR2 FQNEAQ. V was pared by 5 bases and J by 2 bases, with 5 bases of the junction left unmatched. The CDR3 covers 14 residues. The CDR3 DNA reads TGTGCCAGCAGCCCCAAGACAGGGGCCTACGAGCAGTACTTC. It encodes CASSPKTGAYEQYF.

The chain recombines TRBV9 with TRBJ1-6; TRBD1 might be the D (5 bases). Trimming shortened V by 2 bases and J by 13 bases, and 10 bases separated the two germline ends. Germline CDR1 reads SGDLS; CDR2 reads YYNGEE. The CDR3 is made up of 12 amino acids. The CDR3 sequence is CASSVQGWPLHF. Here the CDR3 DNA reads TGTGCCAGCAGCGTCCAGGGATGGCCCCTCCACTTT.

By frequency, this clone is medium-sized. V and J are TRBV7-2 and TRBJ1-2; no definite D call. The germline V gene encodes CDR1 SGHTA and CDR2 FQGNSA. V was clipped by 1 base and J by 8 bases, with 11 bases between them. The CDR3 length is 13 residues. The DNA for the CDR3 is TGTGCCAGCAGCTTAGGGAGCAGCCGCGGCTACACCTTC. Protein: CASSLGSSRGYTF. The variable domain in full, completed from reference TRBV7-2 and TRBJ1-2, reads GAGVSQSPSNKVTEKGKDVELRCDPISGHTALYWYRQSLGQGLEFLIYFQGNSAPDKSGLPSDRFSAERTGGSVSTLTIQRTQQEDSAVYLCASSLGSSRGYTFGSGTRLTVV.

V is TRBV5-6 and J is TRBJ1-2; D is possibly TRBD1 (5 bases). V lost 0 bases, J lost 1 base, and 13 bases lay in between. CDR1 and CDR2 from the germline V gene are SGHDT and YYEEEE. The CDR3 is 16 amino acids. The chain's CDR3 is CASSLVGRVINYGYTF. In DNA, the CDR3 is TGTGCCAGCAGCTTGGTCGGCAGGGTGATTAACTATGGCTACACCTTC.

The J gene is TRBJ2-7, the V gene TRBV7-2; 12 bases match TRBD2. The ends lost 0 bases at V and 2 bases at J; junction bases unmatched: 2. This CDR3 region has 16 residues. CDR1 is SGHTA and CDR2 is FQGNSA in the germline V gene. Here the CDR3 reads CASSLAGLAGTYEQYF. DNA for the CDR3: TGTGCCAGCAGCTTAGCCGGACTAGCGGGAACCTACGAGCAGTACTTC.

V usage is TRBV19 and J usage is TRBJ1-1; possible D gene TRBD1, 5 bases. The CDR3 runs to 10 residues. The V gene lost 6 bases and the J gene lost 11 bases, with 10 bases spanning the gap. CDR1 is LNHDA and CDR2 is SQIVND in the germline V gene (reference sequence). This chain's CDR3 is CASSHRRAFF. CDR3 nucleotides: TGTGCCAGTAGCCACAGGCGGGCTTTCTTT.

The chain has TRBV7-2 and TRBJ2-7; 8 bases match TRBD1. The CDR3 is 15 residues long. Germline trimming cut 0 bases from V and 2 bases from J; bases unmatched to any gene: 3. CDR1 and CDR2 (germline): SGHTA, FQGNSA. CDR3 amino acids: CASSLAPGQAYEQYF. DNA of the CDR3: TGTGCCAGCAGCTTAGCGCCGGGACAGGCCTACGAGCAGTACTTC.

This chain uses TRBV5-1 with TRBJ2-5; D remains unclear. V was cut by 0 bases and J by 0 bases, with 9 bases left in between. The CDR3 is 15 amino acids. The germline V gene encodes CDR1 SGHRS and CDR2 YFSETQ. CDR3: CASSLGLVNQETQYF. The CDR3 nucleotides are TGCGCCAGCAGCTTGGGTCTAGTCAACCAAGAGACCCAGTACTTC.

The CDR3 DNA sequence: TGTGCCAGGACCGGGACAAGACTAGCCAAAAACATTCAGTACTTC. Amino acid sequence: CARTGTRLAKNIQYF. This chain links TRBV19 with TRBJ2-4; D perhaps matches TRBD1 (6 bases). Germline assignment: CDR1 LNHDA and CDR2 SQIVND (reference sequence). V lost 9 bases and J lost 0, with 15 bases in between. The CDR3 is 15 residues long.

The rearrangement links TRBV4-2 to TRBJ2-7; D perhaps matches TRBD1 (6 bases). The CDR3 totals 15 residues. The germline V gene encodes CDR1 LGHNA and CDR2 YNFKEQ. V lost 4 bases, J lost 5 bases, and 18 bases lay in between. The CDR3 DNA reads TGTGCCAGCAGCCCCGTAGAACAGGGTTCCCACGAGCAGTACTTC. This codes for CASSPVEQGSHEQYF.

The chain carries TRBV5-3 and TRBJ2-7; maybe TRBD1 (6 bases). TRBV5-3 is an ORF for which the function is uncertain. V lost 4 bases to trimming and J lost 2 bases, with 22 bases between them. This CDR3 has 17 amino acids. The CDR3 region is CARSTPLQGIRAYEQYF. For the CDR3, the DNA is TGTGCCAGAAGCACTCCACTGCAGGGGATTAGGGCCTACGAGCAGTACTTC.

The gene calls are TRBV6-5 and TRBJ2-5, with D unresolved. V was clipped by 5 bases and J by 2 bases, with 6 bases between them. The CDR3 has 12 amino acids. The germline V gene encodes CDR1 MNHEY and CDR2 SVGAGI. The CDR3 nucleotides read TGTGCCAGCAGTCCCGGTCAAGAGACCCAGTACTTC. Its protein product is CASSPGQETQYF.

V is TRBV11-3 and J is TRBJ2-5; tentatively, D is TRBD2 (6 bases). Germline CDR1 SGHNT, CDR2 YENEEA. Trimming pared 5 bases from V and 7 bases from J, leaving 14 bases between. CDR3 length equals 13 residues. The CDR3 nucleotides read TGTGCCAGCAGCCCGTCGCGGGGCGCGACCCAGTACTTC. Amino acids: CASSPSRGATQYF. The whole variable domain, remainder taken from reference TRBV11-3 and TRBJ2-5, is EAGVVQSPRYKIIEKKQPVAFWCNPISGHNTLYWYLQNLGQGPELLIRYENEEAVDDSQLPKDRFSAERLKGVDSTLKIQPAELGDSAVYLCASSPSRGATQYFGPGTRLLVL.

This sequence joins TRBV5-4 and TRBJ2-5; D might be TRBD1 (8 bases). This CDR3 is built from 14 residues. V was clipped by 4 bases and J by 2 bases, with 12 bases between them. Germline lookup yields CDR1 SGHNT and CDR2 YYREEE (reference sequence). In nucleotides, the CDR3 is TGTGCCAGCAGCCAACAGGGGGGGCAAGAGACCCAGTACTTC. Amino acids: CASSQQGGQETQYF. The full variable domain, in which reference TRBV5-4 and TRBJ2-5 provide the parts outside the CDR3, is ETGVTQSPTHLIKTRGQQVTLRCSSQSGHNTVSWYQQALGQGPQFIFQYYREEENGRGNFPPRFSGLQFPNYSSELNVNALELDDSALYLCASSQQGGQETQYFGPGTRLLVL.

The chain links TRBV6-6 to TRBJ1-1; tentative D call: TRBD1 (5 bases). V dropped 3 bases and J dropped 9 bases, with 14 bases sitting between them. Germline V lookup: CDR1 MNHNY, CDR2 SVGAGI (reference sequence). The CDR3 extends over 13 amino acids. The CDR3 here is CASSYFRGEQAFF. The CDR3 DNA is TGTGCCAGCAGTTATTTCCGGGGGGAACAAGCTTTCTTT.

The rearrangement joins TRBV11-2 to TRBJ2-2; D gene ambiguous. V lost 0 bases to trimming and J lost 5 bases, with 13 bases between them. Germline V CDR1 and CDR2: SGHAT, FQNNGV. This CDR3 has 16 residues. The CDR3 loop reads CASSLDPPGITGELFF. The CDR3 DNA is TGTGCCAGCAGCTTAGACCCGCCGGGTATTACCGGGGAGCTGTTTTTT.